This T cell receptor (beta chain) was retrieved from a study of regulatory T cells in long-lasting Graves disease. Study at large: Newly diagnosed Graves' patients had under 3 months of antithyroid drugs.

The V and J ends lost 0 bases and 1 base respectively, with 5 bases between them. The germline V gene encodes CDR1 SGDLS and CDR2 YYNGEE. The CDR3 covers 14 residues. Documented time point: newly diagnosed GD, antithyroid drugs for less than 3 months. PBMC RNA was the source of the TCR library. Study-wide results and caveats: With persistent disease, TRBV28, TRBJ1-2 and TRBJ2-5 were the favored segments.

The sample holds many counts of this clonotype. Its specificity is unknown. Researchers made TCR beta libraries by using iRepertoire HTBI primers and running Arm-PCR on CDR3 regions. TCRdb called the multiplex PCR reads again in MiXCR, with one record for every CDR3 protein. Among 400,000 to 450,000 distinct CDR3 sequences, 14% to 15% were seen once, and the ten largest hold 16%. The same specimen was also included in a second study, on T cells in Graves' hyperthyroidism and ophthalmopathy. As that report states: Using the HTBI primer set, a first-round RT-PCR was run on the TCR CDR3. Blood also showed most of the thyroid clonotypes that were expanded above 0.001.

The source was peripheral blood mononuclear cells (PBMCs), collected at new diagnosis, from a patient treated with antithyroid drugs. The sequence came from a woman aged 25-40 years with Graves disease. The J gene is TRBJ1-3, the V gene TRBV9; D gene ambiguous. CDR3 sequence reads: CASSVEASGNTIYF. The CDR3 DNA reads TGTGCCAGCAGCGTAGAGGCTTCTGGAAACACCATATATTTT.